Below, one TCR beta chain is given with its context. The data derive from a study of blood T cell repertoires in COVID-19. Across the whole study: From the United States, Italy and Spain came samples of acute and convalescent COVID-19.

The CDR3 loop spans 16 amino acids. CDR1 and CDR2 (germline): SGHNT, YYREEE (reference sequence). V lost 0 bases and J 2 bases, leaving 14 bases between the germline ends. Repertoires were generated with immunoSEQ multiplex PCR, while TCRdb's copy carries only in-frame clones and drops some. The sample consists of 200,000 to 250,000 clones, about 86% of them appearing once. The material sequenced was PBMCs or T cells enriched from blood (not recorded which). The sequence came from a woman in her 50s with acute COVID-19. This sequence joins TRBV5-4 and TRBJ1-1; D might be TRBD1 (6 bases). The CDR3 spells CASSLGQGPLNTEAFF. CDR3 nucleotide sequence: TGTGCCAGCAGCTTGGGCCAGGGGCCATTAAACACTGAAGCTTTCTTT.